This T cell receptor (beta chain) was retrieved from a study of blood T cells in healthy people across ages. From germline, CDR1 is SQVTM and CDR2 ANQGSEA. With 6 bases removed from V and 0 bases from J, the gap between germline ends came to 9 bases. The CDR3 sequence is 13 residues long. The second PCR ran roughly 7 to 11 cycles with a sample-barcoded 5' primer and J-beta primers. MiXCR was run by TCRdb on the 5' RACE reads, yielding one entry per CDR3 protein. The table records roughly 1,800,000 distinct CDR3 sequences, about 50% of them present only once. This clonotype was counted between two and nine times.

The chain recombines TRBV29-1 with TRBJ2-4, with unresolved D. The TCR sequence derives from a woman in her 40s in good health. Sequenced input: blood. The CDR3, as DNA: TGCAGCGTAGTTTTATCAGCCAAAAACATTCAGTACTTC. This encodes CSVVLSAKNIQYF. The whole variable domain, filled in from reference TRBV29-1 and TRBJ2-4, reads SAVISQKPSRDICQRGTSLTIQCQVDSQVTMMFWYRQQPGQSLTLIATANQGSEATYESGFVIDKFPISRPNLTFSTLTVSNMSPEDSSIYLCSVVLSAKNIQYFGAGTRLSVL.